This TCR beta chain originates from a study of OX40 agonist ivuxolimab in advanced cancers. Germline lookup yields CDR1 MDHEN and CDR2 SYDVKM. This CDR3 spans 16 amino acids. Trimming stripped 4 bases from V and 0 bases from J, with 15 bases between. The method was immunoSEQ multiplex PCR; TCRdb's version includes in-frame clones alone and lacks a portion of them. The table shows roughly 80,000 clones, with around 81% occurring only once. This clone has a handful of counts. The V and J genes are TRBV28 and TRBJ1-1; D is uncertain. The receptor's source is an adult with an advanced solid tumor such as melanoma, head and neck, liver or kidney cancer. The input for sequencing was CD4+ or CD8+ T cells sorted from blood, taken in a trial of the OX40 agonist ivuxolimab. CDR3 sequence (DNA): TGTGCCAGCAGTTCCCCATATGGAGGGATGAACACTGAAGCTTTCTTT. Amino acid sequence: CASSSPYGGMNTEAFF.